One T cell receptor beta chain is described in this entry. Its matching antigen is unknown. CDR1 is SGHRS and CDR2 is YFSETQ in the germline V gene. This CDR3 region has 19 residues. The junction had 7 bases not matched to a gene; V was cut back by 0 bases and J by 1 base. An even split of each subset's genomic DNA across several immunoSEQ plates was performed. Some clones are missing from TCRdb's copy, which holds only in-frame ones; the method was immunoSEQ multiplex PCR. This table holds roughly 120,000 clones, around 71% found once. These data come from a study of shared clonotypes between healthy human individuals. Whole-study results and caveats: Roughly 5.3% of naive CD4 clonotypes were common to a few donors. Represented genetic and exposure-history diversity was restricted by having few donors.

The chain links TRBV5-1 to TRBJ2-1; TRBD2 aligns across 13 bases. The source material was memory CD8+ T cells sorted from blood. Indicated subset: CD45RO+ cells pooled with CCR7-negative TemRA cells. This receptor was identified in a woman in her 30s in good health. The CDR3 DNA reads TGCGCCAGCAGCTTGGTCCCAACTAGCGGGAGGGTATCCTACAATGAGCAGTTCTTC. Translation gives CASSLVPTSGRVSYNEQFF.